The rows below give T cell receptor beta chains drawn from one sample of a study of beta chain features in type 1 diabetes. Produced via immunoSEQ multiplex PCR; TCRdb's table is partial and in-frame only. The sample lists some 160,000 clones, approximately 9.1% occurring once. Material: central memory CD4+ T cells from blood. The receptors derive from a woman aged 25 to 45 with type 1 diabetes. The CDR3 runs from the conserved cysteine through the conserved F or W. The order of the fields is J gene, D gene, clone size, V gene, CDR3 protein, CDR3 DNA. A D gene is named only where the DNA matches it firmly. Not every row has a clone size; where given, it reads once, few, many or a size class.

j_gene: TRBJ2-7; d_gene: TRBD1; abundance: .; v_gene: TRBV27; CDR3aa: CASSDGTEVSYEQYF; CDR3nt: TGTGCCAGCAGTGATGGGACAGAAGTCTCCTACGAGCAGTACTTC
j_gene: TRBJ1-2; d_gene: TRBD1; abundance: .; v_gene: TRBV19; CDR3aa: CASSGDSYGYTF; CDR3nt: TGTGCCAGTAGTGGGGACAGCTATGGCTACACCTTC
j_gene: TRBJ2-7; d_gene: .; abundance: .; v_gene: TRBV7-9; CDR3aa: CASSSSPVPYEQYF; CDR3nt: TGTGCCAGCAGCTCAAGTCCGGTACCTTACGAGCAGTACTTC
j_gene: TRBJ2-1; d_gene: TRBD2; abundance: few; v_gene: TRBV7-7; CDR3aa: CASSPIDTSGRNEQFF; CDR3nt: TGTGCTAGCAGCCCCATTGATACTAGCGGGAGGAATGAGCAGTTCTTC
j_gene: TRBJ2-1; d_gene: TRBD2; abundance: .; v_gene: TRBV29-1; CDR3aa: CSVGLAGDREQFF; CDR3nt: TGCAGCGTAGGACTAGCGGGAGATAGGGAGCAGTTCTTC
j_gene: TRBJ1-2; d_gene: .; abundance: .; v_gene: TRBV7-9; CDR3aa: CASSLPGNYGYTF; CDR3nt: TGTGCCAGCAGCCTTCCCGGGAACTATGGCTACACCTTC
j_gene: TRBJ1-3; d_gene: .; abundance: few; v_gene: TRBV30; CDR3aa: CAWSRRDLENTIYF; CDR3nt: TGTGCCTGGAGTAGGAGGGATTTAGAAAACACCATATATTTT
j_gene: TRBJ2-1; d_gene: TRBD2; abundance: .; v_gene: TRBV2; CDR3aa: CATLAGGLDEQFF; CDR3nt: TGTGCCACACTAGCGGGAGGGTTGGATGAGCAGTTCTTC
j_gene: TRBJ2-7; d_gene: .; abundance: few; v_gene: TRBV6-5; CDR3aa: CASSEGSKQYF; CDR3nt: TGTGCCAGCAGTGAGGGAAGCAAACAGTACTTC
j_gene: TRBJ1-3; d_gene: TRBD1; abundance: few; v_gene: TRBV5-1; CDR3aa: CASSFLGQGRSGNTIYF; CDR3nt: TGCGCCAGCAGCTTCCTTGGACAGGGACGATCTGGAAACACCATATATTTT
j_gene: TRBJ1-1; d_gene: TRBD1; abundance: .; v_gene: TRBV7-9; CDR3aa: CASSGQGPTEAFF; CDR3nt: TGTGCCAGCAGCGGACAGGGTCCCACTGAAGCTTTCTTT
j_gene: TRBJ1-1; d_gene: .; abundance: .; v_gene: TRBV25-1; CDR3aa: CASSIRTSRSTEAFF; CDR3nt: TGTGCCAGCAGTATTAGGACATCCCGGAGCACTGAAGCTTTCTTT
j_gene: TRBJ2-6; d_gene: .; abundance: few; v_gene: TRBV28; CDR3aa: CASSFLSGANVLTF; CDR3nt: TGTGCCAGCAGTTTCCTTTCTGGGGCCAACGTCCTGACTTTC
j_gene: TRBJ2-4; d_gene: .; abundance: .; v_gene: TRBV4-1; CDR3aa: CASSQNIAKNIQYF; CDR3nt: TGCGCCAGCAGCCAAAATATAGCCAAAAACATTCAGTACTTC
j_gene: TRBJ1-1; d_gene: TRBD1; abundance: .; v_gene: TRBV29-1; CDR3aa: CSGQGGNTEAFF; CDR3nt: TGCAGCGGACAGGGGGGGAACACTGAAGCTTTCTTT
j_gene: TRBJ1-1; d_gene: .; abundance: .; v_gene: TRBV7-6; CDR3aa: CASSPRTVPILEAFF; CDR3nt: TGTGCCAGCAGCCCCCGGACAGTCCCAATCCTTGAAGCTTTCTTT